This T cell receptor beta chain was sequenced during a study of PD-1 blockade in mismatch repair-deficient tumors. Across the study: All were previously treated, progressing patients with approximately 12 mismatch repair-deficient cancer types. Whole-study findings and limits: After pembrolizumab, tumor-resident clones rose rapidly, then generally contracted before radiologic responses.

Assay: immunoSEQ multiplex PCR; the TCRdb copy retains only in-frame clones and omits some. This sample yields around 51,000 clones, of which 81% are seen a single time; roughly 8.1% belongs to the top ten. PCR or immunohistochemistry showed mismatch repair deficiency in every enrolled patient. The TCR-sequenced patients were a few responders to pembrolizumab. The germline V gene has CDR1 SGHTA and CDR2 FQGNSA. With 1 base removed from V and 3 bases from J, the gap between germline ends came to 10 bases. The CDR3 consists of 14 residues. In the case of this clone: Its antigen remains unidentified.

The starting material was peripheral blood, obtained more than 19 weeks after starting pembrolizumab. The clonotype originates from an adult with mismatch repair-deficient cancer. The V call is TRBV7-2, the J call TRBJ2-7; D is perhaps TRBD2 (5 bases). The CDR3 reads CASSLVEEDYEQYF. DNA of the CDR3: TGTGCCAGCAGCTTAGTGGAGGAGGACTACGAGCAGTACTTC. Looking up the rest from reference TRBV7-2 and TRBJ2-7 gives the full variable domain: GAGVSQSPSNKVTEKGKDVELRCDPISGHTALYWYRQSLGQGLEFLIYFQGNSAPDKSGLPSDRFSAERTGGSVSTLTIQRTQQEDSAVYLCASSLVEEDYEQYFGPGTRLTVT.